Only a few counts were recorded for the clone carrying this T cell receptor beta chain. Its antigen remains unknown. This sample is drawn from a study of beta chain features in type 1 diabetes. Points from the study as a whole: PCR might pick shorter templates more often, in the same way for patients and controls. All four CD4+ subsets of Type 1 diabetes patients contained TCRB CDR3s that were moderately but significantly shorter.

Every isolated RNA sample was fully reverse transcribed, so sequencing captured expressed TCRB transcripts. Repertoires were generated with immunoSEQ multiplex PCR, while TCRdb's copy carries only in-frame clones and drops some. The top ten clones hold about 1% of a sample with roughly 180,000 clones, roughly 8% of them seen once. V dropped 2 bases and J dropped 5; count of bases not matched to a gene: 5. The CDR3 runs to 14 residues. The germline V gene has CDR1 SGHRS and CDR2 YFSETQ. What was sequenced was central memory CD4+ T cells from blood. The chain couples TRBV5-1 to TRBJ2-7; 9 bases agree with TRBD2. This clonotype was sampled from a woman in her forties with type 1 diabetes. The CDR3 sequence: CASSLQAGGHEQYF. DNA of the CDR3: TGCGCCAGCAGCTTACAAGCGGGGGGCCACGAGCAGTACTTC. Combining the CDR3 with reference TRBV5-1 and TRBJ2-7 gives the whole variable domain KAGVTQTPRYLIKTRGQQVTLSCSPISGHRSVSWYQQTPGQGLQFLFEYFSETQRNKGNFPGRFSGRQFSNSRSEMNVSTLELGDSALYLCASSLQAGGHEQYFGPGTRLTVT.